The sequence of this T cell receptor (beta chain) was determined in a study of OX40 agonist ivuxolimab in advanced cancers. Turning to the study itself: Cancers in dose escalation were hepatocellular, melanoma, renal cell and head and neck. Allowance was made for prior anti-PD-1, anti-PD-L1 or anti-CTLA-4 therapy, and roughly 40% had some. Study results and caveats: The 0.1-3.0 mg/kg partial responders had among the lowest clonal expansion. The average count of expanded clones was higher among CD8+ T cells than among CD4+.

Details on this clone: Antigen: not known.

There are 16 residues in the CDR3. Germline CDR1 LNHDA, CDR2 SQIVND (reference sequence). Trimming cost V 9 bases and J 3 bases; bases outside gene matches: 12. Repertoires were generated with immunoSEQ multiplex PCR, while TCRdb's copy carries only in-frame clones and drops some. The sample contains fewer than 70,000 clones, 75% to 85% of which appear only once. The receptor's source is an adult with an advanced solid tumor such as melanoma, head and neck, liver or kidney cancer. This material consisted of CD4+ or CD8+ T cells sorted from blood, taken in a trial of the OX40 agonist ivuxolimab. The chain has TRBV19 and TRBJ2-3; 10 nucleotides align to TRBD2. In DNA form, the CDR3 reads TGTGCCAGCGCTACCACCGGGACTAGCGTAACAGATACGCAGTATTTT. This codes for CASATTGTSVTDTQYF.